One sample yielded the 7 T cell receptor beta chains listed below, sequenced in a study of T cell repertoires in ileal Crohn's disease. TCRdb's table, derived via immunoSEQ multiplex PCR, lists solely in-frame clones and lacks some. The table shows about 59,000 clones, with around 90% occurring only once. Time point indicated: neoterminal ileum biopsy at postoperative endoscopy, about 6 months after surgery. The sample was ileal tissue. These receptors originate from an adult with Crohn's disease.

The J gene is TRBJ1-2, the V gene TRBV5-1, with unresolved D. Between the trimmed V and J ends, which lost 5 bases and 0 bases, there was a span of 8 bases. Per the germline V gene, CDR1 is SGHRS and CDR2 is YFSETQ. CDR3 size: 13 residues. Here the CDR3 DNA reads TGCGCCAGCAGGACACCCGCTAACTATGGCTACACCTTC. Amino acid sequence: CASRTPANYGYTF.

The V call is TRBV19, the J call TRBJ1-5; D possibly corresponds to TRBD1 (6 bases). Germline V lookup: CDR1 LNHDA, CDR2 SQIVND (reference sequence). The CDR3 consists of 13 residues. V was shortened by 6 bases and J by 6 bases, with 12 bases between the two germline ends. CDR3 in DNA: TGTGCCAGTAGAGGGGGGGGTCCTCAGCCCCAGCATTTT. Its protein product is CASRGGGPQPQHF. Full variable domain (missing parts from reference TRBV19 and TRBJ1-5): DGGITQSPKYLFRKEGQNVTLSCEQNLNHDAMYWYRQDPGQGLRLIYYSQIVNDFQKGDIAEGYSVSREKKESFPLTVTSAQKNPTAFYLCASRGGGPQPQHFGDGTRLSIL.

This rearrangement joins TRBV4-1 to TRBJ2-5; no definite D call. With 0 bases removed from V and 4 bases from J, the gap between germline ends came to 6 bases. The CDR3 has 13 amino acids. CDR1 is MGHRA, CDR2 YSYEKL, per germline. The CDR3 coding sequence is TGCGCCAGCAGCCAAGAGAGTCCAGAGACCCAGTACTTC. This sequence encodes CASSQESPETQYF.

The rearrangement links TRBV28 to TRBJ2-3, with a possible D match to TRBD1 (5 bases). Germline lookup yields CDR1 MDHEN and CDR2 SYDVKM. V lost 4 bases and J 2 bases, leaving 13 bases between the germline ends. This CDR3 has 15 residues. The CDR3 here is CASSSQARNTDTQYF. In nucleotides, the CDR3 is TGTGCCAGCAGTTCACAGGCCCGAAACACAGATACGCAGTATTTT.

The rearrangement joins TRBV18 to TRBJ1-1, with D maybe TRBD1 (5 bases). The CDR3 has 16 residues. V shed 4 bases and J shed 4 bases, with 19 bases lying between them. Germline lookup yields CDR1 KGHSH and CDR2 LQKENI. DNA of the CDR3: TGTGCCAGCTCACGAGGTTCGGCGGGGCTCGGCACTGAAGCTTTCTTT. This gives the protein CASSRGSAGLGTEAFF.

CDR3 residues: CASSPEGNSPLHF. CDR3 DNA: TGTGCCAGCAGTCCGGAGGGGAATTCACCCCTCCACTTT. This chain links TRBV27 with TRBJ1-6; possibly TRBD1 for D (5 bases). The CDR3 loop spans 13 amino acids. CDR1 is MNHEY and CDR2 is SMNVEV in the germline V gene (reference sequence). V was trimmed by 5 bases and J by 7 bases, leaving 9 bases between them.

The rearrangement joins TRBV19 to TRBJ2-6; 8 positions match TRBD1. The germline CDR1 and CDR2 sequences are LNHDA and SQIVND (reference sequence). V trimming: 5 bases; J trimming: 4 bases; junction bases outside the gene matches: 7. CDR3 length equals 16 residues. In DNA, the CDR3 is TGTGCCAGTAGTTCGACCAGGGGGCCAGGGGCCAACGTCCTGACTTTC. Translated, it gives CASSSTRGPGANVLTF.